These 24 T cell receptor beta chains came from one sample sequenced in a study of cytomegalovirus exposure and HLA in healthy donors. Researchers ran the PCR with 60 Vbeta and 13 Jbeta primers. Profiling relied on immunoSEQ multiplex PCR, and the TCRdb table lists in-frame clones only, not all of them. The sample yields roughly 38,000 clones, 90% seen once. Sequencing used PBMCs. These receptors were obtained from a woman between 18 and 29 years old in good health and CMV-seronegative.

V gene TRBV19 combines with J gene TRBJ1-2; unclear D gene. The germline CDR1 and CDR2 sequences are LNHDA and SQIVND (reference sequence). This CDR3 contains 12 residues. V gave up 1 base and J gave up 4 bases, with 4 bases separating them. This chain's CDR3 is CASSIAGYGYTF. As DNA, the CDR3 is TGTGCCAGTAGTATAGCGGGCTATGGCTACACCTTC.

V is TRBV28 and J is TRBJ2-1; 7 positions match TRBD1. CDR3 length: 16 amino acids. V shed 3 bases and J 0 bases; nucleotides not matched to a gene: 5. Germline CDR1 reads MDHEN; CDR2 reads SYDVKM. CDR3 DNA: TGTGCCAGCAGTTTCGACAGGGCAAGCTCCTACAATGAGCAGTTCTTC. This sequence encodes CASSFDRASSYNEQFF.

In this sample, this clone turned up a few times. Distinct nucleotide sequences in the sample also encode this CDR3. The CDR3 region is CASRPQGTYEQYF. The CDR3 DNA is TGTGCCAGCAGACCCCAGGGGACCTACGAGCAGTACTTC. This chain links TRBV28 with TRBJ2-7, with D possibly matching TRBD1 (6 bases). In germline, CDR1 is MDHEN, CDR2 SYDVKM. CDR3 length equals 13 residues. V lost 6 bases and J 2 bases, leaving 11 bases between the germline ends.

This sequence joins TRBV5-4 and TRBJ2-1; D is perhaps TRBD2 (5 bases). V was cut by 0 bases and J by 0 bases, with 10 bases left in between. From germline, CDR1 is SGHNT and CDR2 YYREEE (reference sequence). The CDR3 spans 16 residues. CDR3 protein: CASSLGGPSSYNEQFF. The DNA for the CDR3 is TGTGCCAGCAGCTTGGGCGGGCCCAGCTCCTACAATGAGCAGTTCTTC.

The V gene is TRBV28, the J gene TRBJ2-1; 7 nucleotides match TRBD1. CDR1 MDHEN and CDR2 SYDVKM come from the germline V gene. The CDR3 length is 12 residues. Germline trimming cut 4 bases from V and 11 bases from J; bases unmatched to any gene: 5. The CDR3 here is CASSSETGKQFF. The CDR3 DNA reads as TGTGCCAGCAGTTCCGAGACAGGGAAGCAGTTCTTC.

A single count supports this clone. The CDR3 nucleotides read TGTGCCAGCAGCCAAGTTACTGTGAGCGAGCAGTTCTTC. Its protein product is CASSQVTVSEQFF. The chain couples TRBV4-2 to TRBJ2-1; D gene ambiguous. Trimming took 1 base from V and 10 from J, leaving 11 bases between them. This CDR3 has 13 amino acids. The germline gives CDR1 LGHNA, CDR2 YNFKEQ.

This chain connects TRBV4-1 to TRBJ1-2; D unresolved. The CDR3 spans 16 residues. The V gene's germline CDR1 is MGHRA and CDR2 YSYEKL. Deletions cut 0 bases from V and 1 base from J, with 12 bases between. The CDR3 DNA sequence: TGCGCCAGCAGCCAAGACGGACGGGATTTTAACTATGGCTACACCTTC. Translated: CASSQDGRDFNYGYTF.

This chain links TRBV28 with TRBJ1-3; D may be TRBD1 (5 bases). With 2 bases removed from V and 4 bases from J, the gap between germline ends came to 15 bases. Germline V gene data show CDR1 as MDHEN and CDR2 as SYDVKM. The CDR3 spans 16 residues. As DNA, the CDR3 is TGTGCCAGCAGTTTAGCGGGGGGTAAACTCGGAAACACCATATATTTT. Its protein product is CASSLAGGKLGNTIYF.

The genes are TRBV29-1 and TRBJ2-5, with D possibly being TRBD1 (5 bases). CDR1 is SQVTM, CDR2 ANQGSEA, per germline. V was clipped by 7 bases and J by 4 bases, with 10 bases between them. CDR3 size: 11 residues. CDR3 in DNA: TGCAGCGCGCGACAGACAGAGACCCAGTACTTC. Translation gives CSARQTETQYF.

The CDR3 sequence is CASSTTYEQYF. The CDR3 nucleotides read TGTGCCAGCTCTACGACCTACGAGCAGTACTTC. The rearrangement joins TRBV11-2 to TRBJ2-7; D is undetermined. The CDR3 is 11 amino acids. Germline assignment: CDR1 SGHAT and CDR2 FQNNGV. Between the trimmed V and J ends, which lost 8 bases and 2 bases, there was a span of 7 bases.

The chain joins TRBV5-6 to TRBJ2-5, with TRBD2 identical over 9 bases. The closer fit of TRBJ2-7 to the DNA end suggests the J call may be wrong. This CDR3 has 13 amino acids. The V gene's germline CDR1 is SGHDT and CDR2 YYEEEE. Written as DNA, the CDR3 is TGTGCCAGCAGGGCGGGGGGGGCCCACGAGCAGTACTTC. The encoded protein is CASRAGGAHEQYF.

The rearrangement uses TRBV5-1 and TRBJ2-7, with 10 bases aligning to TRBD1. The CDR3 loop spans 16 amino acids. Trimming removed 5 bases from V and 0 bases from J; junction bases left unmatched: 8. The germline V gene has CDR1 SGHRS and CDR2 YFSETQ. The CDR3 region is CASRAPGTGDSYEQYF. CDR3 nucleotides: TGCGCCAGCAGGGCCCCCGGGACAGGGGACTCCTACGAGCAGTACTTC.

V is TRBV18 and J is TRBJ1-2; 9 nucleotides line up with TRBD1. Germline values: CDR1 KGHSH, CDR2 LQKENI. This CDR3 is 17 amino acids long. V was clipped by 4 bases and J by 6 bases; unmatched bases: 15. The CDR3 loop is CASSLVDPGQGVNGYTF. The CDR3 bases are TGTGCCAGCTCACTTGTAGATCCGGGACAGGGAGTCAATGGCTACACCTTC.

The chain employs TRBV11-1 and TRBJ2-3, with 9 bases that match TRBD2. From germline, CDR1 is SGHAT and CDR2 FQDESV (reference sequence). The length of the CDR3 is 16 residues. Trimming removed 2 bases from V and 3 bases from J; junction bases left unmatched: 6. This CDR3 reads CASSLNDAGGTDTQYF. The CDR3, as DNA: TGTGCCAGCAGCTTAAACGACGCGGGAGGGACAGATACGCAGTATTTT.

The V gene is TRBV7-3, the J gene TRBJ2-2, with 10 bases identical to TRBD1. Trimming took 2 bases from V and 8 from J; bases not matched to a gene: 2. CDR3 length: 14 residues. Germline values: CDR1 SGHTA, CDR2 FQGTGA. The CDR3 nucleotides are TGTGCCAGCAGCTTAGGGGACAGGGGTGGGGAGCTGTTTTTT. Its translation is CASSLGDRGGELFF.

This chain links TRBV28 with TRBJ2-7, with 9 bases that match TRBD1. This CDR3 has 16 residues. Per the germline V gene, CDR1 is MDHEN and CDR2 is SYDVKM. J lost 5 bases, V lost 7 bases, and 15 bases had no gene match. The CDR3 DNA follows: TGTGCCAGCAACCCGCCGGGACAGGGATTTAGAGACGAGCAGTACTTC. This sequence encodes CASNPPGQGFRDEQYF.

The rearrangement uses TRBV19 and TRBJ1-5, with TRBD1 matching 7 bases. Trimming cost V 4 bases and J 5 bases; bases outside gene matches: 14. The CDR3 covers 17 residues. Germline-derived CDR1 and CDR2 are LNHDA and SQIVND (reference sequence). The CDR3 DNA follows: TGTGCCAGTAGTAAAGGCCTACAGGGGTTACGGGATCAGCCCCAGCATTTT. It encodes CASSKGLQGLRDQPQHF.

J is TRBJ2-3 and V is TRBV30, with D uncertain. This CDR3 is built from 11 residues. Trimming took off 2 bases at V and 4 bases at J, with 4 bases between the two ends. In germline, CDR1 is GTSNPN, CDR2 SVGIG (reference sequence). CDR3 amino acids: CAWSSADTQYF. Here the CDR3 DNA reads TGTGCCTGGAGTTCGGCAGATACGCAGTATTTT.

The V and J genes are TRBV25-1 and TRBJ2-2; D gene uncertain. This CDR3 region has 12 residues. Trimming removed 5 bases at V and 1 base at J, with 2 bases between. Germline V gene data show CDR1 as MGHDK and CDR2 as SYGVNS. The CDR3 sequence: CASSQNTGELFF. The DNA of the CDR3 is TGTGCCAGCAGTCAGAACACCGGGGAGCTGTTTTTT.

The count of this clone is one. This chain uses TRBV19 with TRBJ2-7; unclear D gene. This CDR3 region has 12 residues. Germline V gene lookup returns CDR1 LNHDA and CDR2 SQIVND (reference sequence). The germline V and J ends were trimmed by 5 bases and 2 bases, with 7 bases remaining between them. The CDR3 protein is CASSGGTYEQYF. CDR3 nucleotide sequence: TGTGCCAGTAGTGGCGGAACCTACGAGCAGTACTTC. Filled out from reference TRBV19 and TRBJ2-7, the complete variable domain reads DGGITQSPKYLFRKEGQNVTLSCEQNLNHDAMYWYRQDPGQGLRLIYYSQIVNDFQKGDIAEGYSVSREKKESFPLTVTSAQKNPTAFYLCASSGGTYEQYFGPGTRLTVT.

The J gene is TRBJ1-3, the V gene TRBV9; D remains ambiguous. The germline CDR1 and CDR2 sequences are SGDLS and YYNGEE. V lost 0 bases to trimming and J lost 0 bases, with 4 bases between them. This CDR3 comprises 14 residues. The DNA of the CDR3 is TGTGCCAGCAGCGTAGCAGGCTCTGGAAACACCATATATTTT. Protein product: CASSVAGSGNTIYF.

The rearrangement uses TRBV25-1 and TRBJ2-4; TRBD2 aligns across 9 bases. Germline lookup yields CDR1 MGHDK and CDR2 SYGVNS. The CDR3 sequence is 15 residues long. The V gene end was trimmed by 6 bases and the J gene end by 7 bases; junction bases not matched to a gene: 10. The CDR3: CASSLGTSRNNIQYF. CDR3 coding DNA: TGTGCCAGCAGCCTCGGGACTAGCAGGAACAACATTCAGTACTTC. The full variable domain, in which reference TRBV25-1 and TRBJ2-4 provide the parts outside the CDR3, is EADIYQTPRYLVIGTGKKITLECSQTMGHDKMYWYQQDPGMELHLIHYSYGVNSTEKGDLSSESTVSRIRTEHFPLTLESARPSHTSQYLCASSLGTSRNNIQYFGAGTRLSVL.

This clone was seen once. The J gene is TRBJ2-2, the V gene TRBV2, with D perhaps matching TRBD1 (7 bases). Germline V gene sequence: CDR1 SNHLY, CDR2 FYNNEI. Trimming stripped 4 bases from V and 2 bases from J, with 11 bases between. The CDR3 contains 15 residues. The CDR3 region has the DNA TGTGCCAGCAGTGGGAGGGGGCGAAACACCGGGGAGCTGTTTTTT. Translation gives CASSGRGRNTGELFF.

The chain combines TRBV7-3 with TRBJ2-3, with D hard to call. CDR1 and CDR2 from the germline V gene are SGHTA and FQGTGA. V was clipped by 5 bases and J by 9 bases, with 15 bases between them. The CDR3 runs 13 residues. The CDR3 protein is CASSRVTRDTQYF. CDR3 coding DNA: TGTGCCAGCAGCCGTGTGACTCGCGACACGCAGTATTTT.